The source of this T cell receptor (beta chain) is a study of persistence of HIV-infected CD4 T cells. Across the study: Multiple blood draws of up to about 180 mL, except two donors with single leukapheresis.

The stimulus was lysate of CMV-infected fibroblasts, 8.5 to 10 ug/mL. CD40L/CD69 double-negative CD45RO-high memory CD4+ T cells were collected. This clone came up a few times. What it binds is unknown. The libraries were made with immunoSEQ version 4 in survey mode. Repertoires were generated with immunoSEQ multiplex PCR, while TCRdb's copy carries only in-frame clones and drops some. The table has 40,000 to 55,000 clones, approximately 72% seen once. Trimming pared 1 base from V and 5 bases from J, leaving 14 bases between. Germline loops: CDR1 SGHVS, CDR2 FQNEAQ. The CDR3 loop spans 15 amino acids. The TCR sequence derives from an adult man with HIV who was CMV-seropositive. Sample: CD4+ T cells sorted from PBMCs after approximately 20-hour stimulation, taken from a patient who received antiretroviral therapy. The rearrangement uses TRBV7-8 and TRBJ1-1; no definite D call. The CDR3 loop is CASSLVGVRGTEAFF. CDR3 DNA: TGTGCCAGCAGCTTAGTTGGGGTTCGGGGAACTGAAGCTTTCTTT.